This T cell receptor beta chain was identified during a study of response to subunit inactivated influenza vaccine. V was cut by 6 bases and J by 6 bases, with 18 bases left in between. The CDR3 length is 15 residues. Germline CDR1 is ENHRY and CDR2 is SYGVKD. MiXCR, run by TCRdb on the RT-PCR reads, gives a single entry per CDR3 protein. This table has 450,000 to 500,000 distinct CDR3 sequences, roughly 9.8% appearing once. Study results and limitations: Each seasonal influenza vaccination, the authors suggested, recruits few new T cells.

This clonotype appeared a few times. Its specificity is not known. The gene calls are TRBV10-3 and TRBJ2-4; no clear D gene. Here the sequenced sample was PBMCs from blood, taken about 40 days after vaccination. This clonotype was obtained from a man aged 50 to 60 who received an inactivated influenza vaccine. In DNA form, the CDR3 reads TGTGCCATCAGCGATACCGAGATAGGACCAAACATTCAGTACTTC. Amino acid sequence: CAISDTEIGPNIQYF.